This TCR beta chain was sequenced in a study of Ad26.COV2.S vaccination and SARS-CoV-2 variants. CDR1 LNHDA and CDR2 SQIVND come from the germline V gene (reference sequence). V lost 3 bases to trimming and J lost 7 bases; unmatched junction nucleotides: 10. There are 16 residues in the CDR3. A few counts support this clone. Treatment given: over 15 received Ad26.COV2.S at low or high dose, single or two shots; roughly five received placebo; per-sample allocation not given. On day 63 after the first injection, vaccine and placebo recipients gave samples. Generated by immunoSEQ multiplex PCR, the TCRdb table keeps only in-frame clones and is missing some. This repertoire shows a few hundred thousand clones, roughly 80% found once; its top ten account for around 7.3%.

The receptor was isolated from a person aged 18 to 59 who received the Ad26.COV2.S COVID-19 vaccine or a placebo. V is TRBV19 and J is TRBJ1-5, with TRBD1 matching 9 bases. The material was peripheral blood, obtained in a trial of Ad26.COV2.S vaccine versus placebo. In DNA, the CDR3 is TGTGCCAGTAGTATTCCCGGGACAGGGCCGGGGCAGCCCCAGCATTTT. Encoded protein: CASSIPGTGPGQPQHF.